These 32 T cell receptor beta chains were sequenced from one sample in a study of metastatic and nonmetastatic thyroid tumors. Until they underwent thyroid surgery, no patient had received any treatment. TCRdb re-clonotyped the PCR reads through MiXCR. Of around 46,000 clones in the sample, less than 25% were seen once. Sequencing was done on a sample of blood. Receptor source: a male donor with papillary thyroid cancer or a benign thyroid nodule (not recorded which). Some clones in this sample may be carry-over from other donors' samples.

This clone was detected many times. This chain uses TRBV5-4 with TRBJ2-1; 7 nucleotides line up with TRBD2. V lost 2 bases, J lost 0 bases, and 2 bases stayed unmatched. The CDR3 has 15 amino acids. Germline V lookup: CDR1 SGHNT, CDR2 YYREEE (reference sequence). CDR3 sequence reads: CASSLGLDSYNEQFF. For the CDR3, the DNA is TGTGCCAGCAGCTTAGGACTAGACTCCTACAATGAGCAGTTCTTC.

This clone has a count of ten or more. This rearrangement joins TRBV12-3 or TRBV12-4 to TRBJ1-2; no clear D gene. The CDR3 has 13 residues. Trimming left V 5 bases short and J 4 bases short, with 11 bases between. This chain's CDR3 is CASSPGPGYGYTF. CDR3 sequence (DNA): TGTGCCAGCAGTCCCGGGCCGGGCTATGGCTACACCTTC.

This clone was observed at least ten times. The same CDR3 can be traced to other DNA sequences in this sample. V and J are TRBV18 and TRBJ2-7, with 8 bases fitting TRBD1. The ends lost 6 bases at V and 2 bases at J; junction bases unmatched: 6. Germline V gene lookup returns CDR1 KGHSH and CDR2 LQKENI. The CDR3 extends over 14 amino acids. The CDR3 nucleotides are TGTGCCAGCTCCACAGGGGGTCTCCCCTACGAGCAGTACTTC. It translates to CASSTGGLPYEQYF.

Concerning this clone: A much larger clone is a single base away; this may be a read error. The genes are TRBV6-1 and TRBJ1-2; D may be TRBD1 (5 bases). Germline CDR1 reads MNHNS; CDR2 reads SASEGT. Trimming stripped 3 bases from V and 4 bases from J, with 15 bases between. This CDR3 is 15 amino acids long. For the CDR3, the DNA is TGTGCCAGCAGTGAGTGGGCAGGGAGAGGCTATGGCTACACCTTC. This sequence encodes CASSEWAGRGYGYTF.

The chain couples TRBV6-1 to TRBJ2-2, with 7 nucleotides matching TRBD2. CDR3 length equals 15 residues. Per germline, CDR1 MNHNS and CDR2 SASEGT. The V gene end was trimmed by 10 bases and the J gene end by 6 bases; junction bases not matched to a gene: 14. CDR3 protein: CATTVDGGDPGELFF. CDR3 in DNA: TGTGCCACCACGGTCGATGGGGGGGACCCCGGGGAGCTGTTTTTT.

This clone was seen repeatedly, ten times or more. The chain links TRBV5-1 to TRBJ2-1; unclear D gene. The V and J ends lost 1 base and 4 bases respectively, with 12 bases between them. The CDR3 has 15 residues. Germline loops: CDR1 SGHRS, CDR2 YFSETQ. DNA of the CDR3: TGCGCCAGCAGCTTGACGGACGAAGATTACAATGAGCAGTTCTTC. This gives the protein CASSLTDEDYNEQFF.

This clone was seen ten or more times. The V and J genes are TRBV7-2 and TRBJ2-7; a possible D gene is TRBD2 (6 bases). CDR3 length: 18 amino acids. Germline CDR1 SGHTA, CDR2 FQGNSA. V was trimmed by 0 bases and J by 1 base, leaving 19 bases between them. The CDR3 coding sequence is TGTGCCAGCAGCTTAGCGCCGCCGGGACTCTACATATCCTACGAGCAGTACTTC. Translation gives CASSLAPPGLYISYEQYF. Full variable domain (rest looked up from reference TRBV7-2 and TRBJ2-7): GAGVSQSPSNKVTEKGKDVELRCDPISGHTALYWYRQSLGQGLEFLIYFQGNSAPDKSGLPSDRFSAERTGGSVSTLTIQRTQQEDSAVYLCASSLAPPGLYISYEQYFGPGTRLTVT.

This clone was counted only a few times. CDR3 residues: CASSFTPTGSYGYTF. The CDR3 coding sequence is TGTGCCAGCAGTTTTACCCCGACAGGGAGCTATGGCTACACCTTC. The rearrangement links TRBV27 to TRBJ1-2, with 7 bases lining up with TRBD1. Germline V gene lookup returns CDR1 MNHEY and CDR2 SMNVEV (reference sequence). The CDR3 consists of 15 residues. The V gene end was trimmed by 3 bases and the J gene end by 4 bases; junction bases not matched to a gene: 8.

This clone has a count of ten or more. The V call is TRBV18, the J call TRBJ2-1, with 10 bases that match TRBD1. This CDR3 region has 14 residues. The ends lost 6 bases at V and 5 bases at J; junction bases unmatched: 4. Germline CDR1 KGHSH, CDR2 LQKENI. CDR3: CASSSGTGDNEQFF. CDR3 nucleotides: TGTGCCAGCTCGTCTGGGACAGGGGACAATGAGCAGTTCTTC. Variable domain in full (rest from reference TRBV18 and TRBJ2-1): NAGVMQNPRHLVRRRGQEARLRCSPMKGHSHVYWYRQLPEEGLKFMVYLQKENIIDESGMPKERFSAEFPKEGPSILRIQQVVRGDSAAYFCASSSGTGDNEQFFGPGTRLTVL.

At least ten counts were recorded for this clone. Given a much more abundant clone one base away, this may be a read error. V is TRBV20-1 and J is TRBJ2-1, with a tentative D call TRBD2 (5 bases). The germline V gene encodes CDR1 DFQATT and CDR2 SNEGSKA (reference sequence). CDR3 size: 13 residues. Trimming took off 3 bases at V and 0 bases at J, with 6 bases between the two ends. DNA of the CDR3: TGCAGTGCTAGCCGGGGCTCCTACAATGAGCAGTTCTTC. It codes for CSASRGSYNEQFF.

This clone was seen ten or more times. The V and J genes are TRBV7-9 and TRBJ2-5, with 7 positions matching TRBD2. The junction had 10 bases not matched to a gene; V was cut back by 5 bases and J by 4 bases. Per the germline V gene, CDR1 is SEHNR and CDR2 is FQNEAQ (reference sequence). The CDR3 contains 15 residues. CDR3 in DNA: TGTGCCAGCAGCCAGGGAGGGGTTAGATTAGAGACCCAGTACTTC. Translating it yields CASSQGGVRLETQYF.

The sample holds many counts of this clone. The chain is built from TRBV20-1 and TRBJ2-1; 7 bases fit TRBD2. CDR3 length equals 15 residues. Germline V gives CDR1 DFQATT, CDR2 SNEGSKA (reference sequence). The ends lost 6 bases at V and 7 bases at J; junction bases unmatched: 15. The CDR3, as DNA: TGCAGTGCAGGAGGGACTACCCTCGGGGTAAATGAGCAGTTCTTC. Amino acids: CSAGGTTLGVNEQFF.

This clone was picked up many times. CDR3: CASSFSDRVLGGYTF. CDR3 bases: TGTGCCAGCAGTTTTAGTGACAGGGTATTGGGTGGCTACACCTTC. V is TRBV12-3 or TRBV12-4 and J is TRBJ1-2; 7 bases align to TRBD1. The CDR3 is 15 residues long. The V segment lost 3 bases and the J segment 7 bases; nucleotides outside the gene matches: 11.

This clone came up many times. This rearrangement joins TRBV20-1 to TRBJ1-5; maybe TRBD1 (5 bases). The CDR3 extends over 15 amino acids. Trimming took 3 bases from V and 4 from J, leaving 16 bases between them. CDR1 is DFQATT and CDR2 is SNEGSKA in the germline V gene (reference sequence). CDR3 nucleotides: TGCAGTGCTAGTTCCCCGGGGGGGGATAATCAGCCCCAGCATTTT. It codes for CSASSPGGDNQPQHF.

This clone was recorded at least ten times. The sample carries other DNA sequences with the same CDR3. The rearrangement joins TRBV2 to TRBJ1-1, with TRBD1 identical over 7 bases. This CDR3 comprises 14 residues. V shed 7 bases and J 8 bases; nucleotides not matched to a gene: 13. CDR1 SNHLY and CDR2 FYNNEI come from the germline V gene. The CDR3 here is CASKLDYTGAEAFF. Written as DNA, the CDR3 is TGTGCCAGCAAACTCGATTACACAGGGGCGGAAGCTTTCTTT.

In this sample, this clone turned up many times. A read error is likely, as this CDR3 ends without the conserved phenylalanine or tryptophan. The genes are TRBV4-1 and TRBJ1-2; possible D gene TRBD1, 6 bases. Trimming cost V 0 bases and J 4 bases, with 12 bases left between them. This CDR3 has 15 residues. CDR1 MGHRA and CDR2 YSYEKL come from the germline V gene. CDR3: CASSQEGQSFYGYTL. As DNA, the CDR3 is TGCGCCAGCAGCCAAGAAGGACAGAGCTTCTATGGCTACACCCTC.

This clone was found a few times. The conserved closing phenylalanine or tryptophan is absent in this CDR3, likely reflecting a read error. V and J are TRBV24-1 and TRBJ1-1; 7 nucleotides match TRBD1. The CDR3 has 13 amino acids. CDR1 and CDR2 from the germline V gene are KGHDR and SFDVKD. CDR3 region: CVTSLTGSAEAFL. CDR3 in DNA: TGTGTCACCAGCTTGACAGGGTCGGCTGAAGCTTTCCTT.

This clone has a count of ten or more. J is TRBJ1-1 and V is TRBV6-2 or TRBV6-3; 7 bases fit TRBD1. CDR3 size: 16 residues. Germline assignment: CDR1 MNHEY and CDR2 SVGEGT. V was pared by 7 bases and J by 0 bases, with 11 bases of the junction left unmatched. The CDR3 protein is CASKDRRKLMNTEAFF. Here the CDR3 DNA reads TGTGCCAGCAAGGACAGGCGAAAACTAATGAACACTGAAGCTTTCTTT.

This clone was detected many times. CDR3 DNA sequence: TGCGCCAGCAGCCCGGGGACAGGGGGGAGTGAAGCTTTCTTT. This sequence encodes CASSPGTGGSEAFF. The chain recombines TRBV4-1 with TRBJ1-1, with 11 positions matching TRBD1. In germline, CDR1 is MGHRA, CDR2 YSYEKL. V shed 4 bases, J shed 7 bases, and the junction held 5 bases outside the gene matches. CDR3 length: 14 residues.

This clone was counted many times. The chain joins TRBV28 to TRBJ2-1, with a weak D call TRBD2 (6 bases). Germline V gives CDR1 MDHEN, CDR2 SYDVKM. CDR3 size: 15 residues. V was clipped by 3 bases and J by 6 bases, with 15 bases between them. The CDR3 loop reads CASSLKRVGFNEQFF. CDR3 nucleotides: TGTGCCAGCAGTTTGAAGCGGGTGGGTTTCAATGAGCAGTTCTTC.

This clone occurred many times. The chain employs TRBV2 and TRBJ2-5; D is unresolved. The ends were cut back, 3 bases at V and 1 base at J, with 12 bases in the middle. Germline V gene sequence: CDR1 SNHLY, CDR2 FYNNEI. This CDR3 is 15 amino acids long. Here the CDR3 reads CASSEAWQSQETQYF. The CDR3 nucleotides are TGTGCCAGCAGTGAGGCTTGGCAGTCCCAAGAGACCCAGTACTTC.

This clone has a count of ten or more. V is TRBV20-1 and J is TRBJ1-2, with D perhaps TRBD1 (6 bases). Germline V CDR1 and CDR2: DFQATT, SNEGSKA (reference sequence). Deletions cut 5 bases from V and 3 bases from J, with 7 bases between. This CDR3 region has 11 residues. The CDR3 DNA is TGCAGTGCTGGGACACACTATGGCTACACCTTC. Its protein product is CSAGTHYGYTF.

This clone was picked up many times. The rearrangement joins TRBV6-6 to TRBJ2-1; 12 positions agree with TRBD2. Germline V lookup: CDR1 MNHNY, CDR2 SVGAGI (reference sequence). The CDR3 has 16 residues. V lost 4 bases and J lost 8; bases outside the gene matches: 9. Written as DNA, the CDR3 is TGTGCCAGCAGTTCCCCCCGACTAGCGGGGGACCATGAGCAGTTCTTC. This encodes CASSSPRLAGDHEQFF.

The rearrangement uses TRBV2 and TRBJ2-7, with 11 bases matching TRBD1. The CDR3 totals 15 residues. Germline assignment: CDR1 SNHLY and CDR2 FYNNEI. V lost 6 bases, J lost 4 bases, and 8 bases stayed unmatched. The CDR3 region is CASRVTGTGGYEQYF. As DNA, the CDR3 is TGTGCCAGCAGAGTTACCGGGACAGGGGGTTACGAGCAGTACTTC.

This clone was detected many times. V usage is TRBV5-1 and J usage is TRBJ2-1, with TRBD2 as a possible D gene (5 bases). The length of the CDR3 is 17 residues. Per germline, CDR1 SGHRS and CDR2 YFSETQ. Between the trimmed V and J ends, which lost 0 bases and 2 bases, there was a span of 15 bases. CDR3 protein: CASSLALAQSAYNEQFF. CDR3 nucleotides: TGCGCCAGCAGCTTGGCCCTAGCACAGTCTGCCTACAATGAGCAGTTCTTC.

CDR3 sequence reads: CASSLSSSGIYEQYF. Written as DNA, the CDR3 is TGCGCCAGCAGCTTGTCGTCTAGCGGTATCTACGAGCAGTACTTC. This chain links TRBV5-1 with TRBJ2-7; TRBD2 aligns across 7 bases. Germline V gene data show CDR1 as SGHRS and CDR2 as YFSETQ. The CDR3 consists of 15 residues. The J segment lost 3 bases and the V segment lost 1 base, leaving 7 bases of the junction unmatched. The full variable domain, with the rest looked up from reference TRBV5-1 and TRBJ2-7, is KAGVTQTPRYLIKTRGQQVTLSCSPISGHRSVSWYQQTPGQGLQFLFEYFSETQRNKGNFPGRFSGRQFSNSRSEMNVSTLELGDSALYLCASSLSSSGIYEQYFGPGTRLTVT.

The chain links TRBV20-1 to TRBJ2-1; maybe TRBD1 (7 bases). There are 17 residues in the CDR3. Germline V CDR1 and CDR2: DFQATT, SNEGSKA (reference sequence). Trimming removed 3 bases at V and 3 bases at J, with 21 bases between. CDR3 protein: CSASGTVLGGDYNEQFF. CDR3 nucleotide sequence: TGCAGTGCTAGCGGGACAGTATTAGGCGGGGACTACAATGAGCAGTTCTTC.

This clone showed up many times. This chain connects TRBV27 to TRBJ1-2; D is possibly TRBD1 (6 bases). V was trimmed by 6 bases and J by 7 bases, leaving 12 bases between them. Germline-derived CDR1 and CDR2 are MNHEY and SMNVEV (reference sequence). CDR3 length equals 12 residues. The CDR3 protein is CASRGGAIGYTF. Here the CDR3 DNA reads TGTGCCAGCAGAGGGGGGGCAATTGGCTACACCTTC.

This clone was detected a few times. The chain joins TRBV9 to TRBJ1-1, with 7 bases fitting TRBD1. CDR1 is SGDLS and CDR2 is YYNGEE in the germline V gene. V lost 3 bases and J lost 2; bases outside the gene matches: 4. The CDR3 length is 14 residues. The CDR3 region has the DNA TGTGCCAGCAGCGCCGGGACAGCTAACACTGAAGCTTTCTTT. Its protein is CASSAGTANTEAFF.

This clone came up many times. The rearrangement links TRBV4-1 to TRBJ1-3, with unresolved D. V lost 3 bases, J lost 4 bases, and 16 bases lay in between. The CDR3 is 16 amino acids. The germline V gene encodes CDR1 MGHRA and CDR2 YSYEKL. The CDR3 reads CASSQTPGLGGNTIYF. Written as DNA, the CDR3 is TGCGCCAGCAGCCAGACACCGGGCCTGGGGGGAAACACCATATATTTT.

The CDR3 loop is CASSLIEGLVNQPQHF. Here the CDR3 DNA reads TGTGCCAGCAGTTTGATAGAGGGGTTGGTCAATCAGCCCCAGCATTTT. The chain carries TRBV28 and TRBJ1-5; tentatively, D is TRBD1 (5 bases). Trimming left V 3 bases short and J 3 bases short, with 15 bases between. This CDR3 comprises 16 residues. Germline CDR1 and CDR2: MDHEN and SYDVKM.

By proportion, this clone is medium-sized. This sequence joins TRBV5-1 and TRBJ2-2, with 7 bases identical to TRBD2. J lost 5 bases, V lost 0 bases, and 13 bases had no gene match. The CDR3 contains 18 residues. CDR1 and CDR2 (germline): SGHRS, YFSETQ. The CDR3 loop is CASSLASPAGVLTGELFF. The CDR3 nucleotides read TGCGCCAGCAGCTTGGCCTCCCCGGCGGGAGTTCTGACCGGGGAGCTGTTTTTT. The complete variable domain, with remaining parts taken from reference TRBV5-1 and TRBJ2-2, reads KAGVTQTPRYLIKTRGQQVTLSCSPISGHRSVSWYQQTPGQGLQFLFEYFSETQRNKGNFPGRFSGRQFSNSRSEMNVSTLELGDSALYLCASSLASPAGVLTGELFFGEGSRLTVL.